These 6 T cell receptor beta chains came from one sample sequenced in a study of blood T cell repertoires in COVID-19. This table comes from immunoSEQ multiplex PCR, and its TCRdb copy is limited to in-frame clones, with some not included. The table has around 250,000 clones, around 88% seen once. The sequenced sample consisted of peripheral blood. These receptors all stem from a man at least 80 years old with acute or convalescent COVID-19.

The rearrangement links TRBV12-5 to TRBJ2-5; 9 bases match TRBD2. The germline V gene encodes CDR1 LGHNT and CDR2 FRNRAP. The ends lost 2 bases at V and 2 bases at J; junction bases unmatched: 18. The CDR3 is 20 residues long. CDR3 protein: CASGLTGSTPPSGAQETQYF. The CDR3 region has the DNA TGTGCTAGTGGTTTGACCGGATCCACTCCCCCTAGCGGGGCGCAAGAGACCCAGTACTTC.

The rearrangement joins TRBV24-1 to TRBJ2-5; TRBD1 might be the D (5 bases). The length of the CDR3 is 14 residues. CDR1 KGHDR and CDR2 SFDVKD come from the germline V gene. Trimming cost V 5 bases and J 0 bases, with 9 bases left between them. The CDR3 here is CATSARANQETQYF. In DNA form, the CDR3 reads TGTGCCACCAGTGCCAGGGCTAACCAAGAGACCCAGTACTTC.

The rearrangement links TRBV5-1 to TRBJ2-1; 9 bases fit TRBD2. The CDR3 runs to 18 residues. V shed 3 bases and J 4 bases; nucleotides not matched to a gene: 14. The germline V gene has CDR1 SGHRS and CDR2 YFSETQ. This CDR3 reads CASSSYSVSGRRYNEQFF. The DNA of the CDR3 is TGCGCCAGCAGCTCCTATTCTGTTAGCGGGAGAAGGTACAATGAGCAGTTCTTC.

The chain has TRBV6-6 and TRBJ2-3; perhaps TRBD1 as D (5 bases). CDR1 is MNHNY and CDR2 is SVGAGI in the germline V gene (reference sequence). V lost 8 bases and J lost 9, with 15 bases in between. There are 12 residues in the CDR3. CDR3 sequence: CASETEKGTQYF. CDR3 coding DNA: TGTGCCAGCGAAACCGAAAAGGGGACGCAGTATTTT.

The chain has TRBV6-5 and TRBJ1-2, with D perhaps TRBD1 (5 bases). Trimming removed 7 bases from V and 3 bases from J, with 12 bases in between. The length of the CDR3 is 13 residues. CDR1 and CDR2 (germline): MNHEY, SVGAGI. The CDR3 DNA reads as TGTGCCAGCACCGACAGTCCCGACTATGGCTACACCTTC. Its protein product is CASTDSPDYGYTF.

The rearrangement links TRBV28 to TRBJ1-4; TRBD1 matches at 9 bases. Germline CDR1 is MDHEN and CDR2 is SYDVKM. The V gene end was trimmed by 6 bases and the J gene end by 3 bases; junction bases not matched to a gene: 8. The CDR3 has 16 amino acids. The DNA of the CDR3 is TGTGCCAGCAGACAGGGGGCGGGTATGGCTAATGAAAAACTGTTTTTT. Its protein is CASRQGAGMANEKLFF. Full variable domain (remainder filled in from reference TRBV28 and TRBJ1-4): DVKVTQSSRYLVKRTGEKVFLECVQDMDHENMFWYRQDPGLGLRLIYFSYDVKMKEKGDIPEGYSVSREKKERFSLILESASTNQTSMYLCASRQGAGMANEKLFFGSGTQLSVL.